This TCR beta chain was sequenced during a study of radiation and T cells in renal cell carcinoma. General study findings and limits: Top tumor clonotypes rose in blood 2 weeks post-radiation, then contracted.

Time point specified: blood 2 weeks post-SBRT. The treatment is: 15 Gy SBRT to primary tumor, nephrectomy 4 weeks later. Blood was sampled at baseline, 2 weeks and 4 weeks after SBRT. The tumor was a clear cell renal cell carcinoma. As concerns this clone: Its antigen is unknown.

Only in-frame clones appear in the TCRdb table, and some are missing; sequencing was by immunoSEQ multiplex PCR. The sample has about 130,000 clones; approximately 90% are singletons. Per the germline V gene, CDR1 is SGHDN and CDR2 is FVKESK. This CDR3 region has 15 residues. Trimming stripped 6 bases from V and 5 bases from J, with 17 bases between. The source was blood, collected from a patient whose treatment included radiotherapy and nephrectomy. The V call is TRBV14, the J call TRBJ2-1; tentatively, D is TRBD2 (6 bases). The TCR comes from a woman aged 70-85 years with renal cell carcinoma. This chain's CDR3 is CASRGGATQDNEQFF. The DNA of the CDR3 is TGTGCCAGCAGAGGCGGGGCCACTCAGGACAATGAGCAGTTCTTC.